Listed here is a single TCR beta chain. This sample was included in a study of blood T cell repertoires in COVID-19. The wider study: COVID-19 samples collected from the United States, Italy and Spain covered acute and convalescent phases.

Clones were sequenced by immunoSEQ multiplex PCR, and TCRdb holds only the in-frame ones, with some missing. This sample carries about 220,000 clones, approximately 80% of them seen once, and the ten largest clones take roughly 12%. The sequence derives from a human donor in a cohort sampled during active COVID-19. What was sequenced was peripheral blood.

The CDR3 region has the DNA TGTGCCAGTAGTATAGATGAGGCCCACGGGGAGCTGTTTTTT. Residues: CASSIDEAHGELFF. V usage is TRBV19 and J usage is TRBJ2-2; D remains unclear. V gave up 0 bases and J gave up 7 bases, with 9 bases separating them. Germline CDR1 is LNHDA and CDR2 is SQIVND (reference sequence). The CDR3 totals 14 residues.